The present T cell receptor beta chain was sequenced within a study of cytomegalovirus exposure and HLA in healthy donors. Study-wide points: In vitro confirmation showed three CMV-associated chains to be CMV antigen specific.

CDR1 and CDR2 (germline): SNHLY, FYNNEI. The J segment lost 0 bases and the V segment lost 3 bases, leaving 5 bases of the junction unmatched. CDR3 length: 17 residues. Sequencing was performed with immunoSEQ multiplex PCR; in TCRdb, only in-frame clones are kept and a portion is missing. The sample includes a few hundred thousand clones, 75% to 90% seen only once; the top ten take 0.75% to 0.85%. Note on this clone: The antigen remains undetermined.

The source of this sequence is a woman aged 18-29 years in good health and CMV-seronegative. The sample consisted of PBMCs. The V call is TRBV2, the J call TRBJ2-2, with 9 bases that match TRBD2. For the CDR3, the DNA is TGTGCCAGCAGTGATGAGACTAGCGGATCGAACACCGGGGAGCTGTTTTTT. This gives the protein CASSDETSGSNTGELFF.